This TCR beta chain was captured in a study of shared clonotypes between healthy human individuals. V was trimmed by 2 bases and J by 3 bases, leaving 10 bases between them. CDR1 KGHSY and CDR2 FQNENV come from the germline V gene. This CDR3 has 14 residues. Each PCR replicate from the sorted subsets contained around 200 ng DNA, which is about 30,000 T cell genomes. In the study's own analysis: Owing to the provision of junction-only sequences devoid of quality scores by immunoSEQ, filtering differed. Only in-frame clones appear in the TCRdb table, and some are missing; sequencing was by immunoSEQ multiplex PCR. From that table come the V and J calls and clone size; the DNA was used to work out D and trimming. The sample lists approximately 1,500,000 clones, 98% occurring once.

The sequenced sample consisted of naive CD4+ T cells sorted from blood. Stated subset: CD45RA+ positively selected. This clonotype was obtained from a man aged 25 to 40 in good health. This chain connects TRBV16 to TRBJ1-1; D is unclear. CDR3 sequence (DNA): TGTGCCAGCAGCCAACCAGCCAGATACACTGAAGCTTTCTTT. It yields the protein CASSQPARYTEAFF.